Listed here are 12 T cell receptor beta chains from one sample, sequenced in a study of shared clonotypes between healthy human individuals (dated by TCRdb to 2020 to 2021). CD8 naive samples consisted of CD45RO-negative cells that were positively selected for CCR7, yielding a CD45RA+CCR7+ population without TemRA cells. Preparation of the library involved the immunoSEQ multiplex PCR assay. Imported from immuneACCESS, the table was reduced by TCRdb to in-frame sequences with V and J called. These copies leave out some clones; in studies compared against another copy, an unresolved V gene accounts for under half, and the cause of the remainder is not known. The sample has about 2.1 million clones on record, under 95% of them singletons. 1.7% of the sample rests with the top ten. Material for sequencing was naive CD8+ T cells from PBMCs. In light of the paper, this sample's cell subset or site label describes: CD45RA+CCR7+. These receptors were obtained from a man younger than 35 in good health. Some clones in this sample may be carry-over from other donors' samples.

V and J are TRBV11-2 and TRBJ1-1; D remains unclear. Trimming pared 0 bases from V and 4 bases from J, leaving 12 bases between. Germline-derived CDR1 and CDR2 are SGHAT and FQNNGV. The CDR3 is 15 residues long. CDR3 residues: CASSLDGWGSTEAFF. The CDR3 bases are TGTGCCAGCAGCTTAGACGGGTGGGGATCCACTGAAGCTTTCTTT.

V is TRBV7-2 and J is TRBJ2-7; D is unclear. Between the trimmed V and J ends, which lost 2 bases and 2 bases, there was a span of 10 bases. This CDR3 has 14 amino acids. Germline values: CDR1 SGHTA, CDR2 FQGNSA. This CDR3 reads CASSLTVVPYEQYF. The CDR3 DNA follows: TGTGCCAGCAGCTTAACCGTAGTCCCCTACGAGCAGTACTTC.

This chain joins TRBV28 and TRBJ2-1; D gene uncertain. CDR1 and CDR2 (germline): MDHEN, SYDVKM. V was pared by 7 bases and J by 3 bases, with 13 bases between. The CDR3 loop spans 14 amino acids. CDR3 sequence reads: CASTTVEFYNEQFF. In DNA form, the CDR3 reads TGTGCCAGCACCACAGTAGAGTTCTACAATGAGCAGTTCTTC.

The chain uses TRBV4-1 and TRBJ2-3; D remains ambiguous. This CDR3 region has 16 residues. Looked up from germline, CDR1 is MGHRA and CDR2 is YSYEKL. Trimming took 4 bases from V and 1 from J, leaving 15 bases between them. The DNA of the CDR3 is TGCGCCAGCAGCCCCATTGTTGCTTTGGGCACAGATACGCAGTATTTT. Its protein is CASSPIVALGTDTQYF.

The gene calls are TRBV29-1 and TRBJ2-7, with D uncertain. CDR1 and CDR2 (germline): SQVTM, ANQGSEA. CDR3 length: 13 residues. Trimming cost V 5 bases and J 2 bases, with 13 bases left between them. This chain's CDR3 is CSVQWTATYEQYF. The CDR3 DNA reads TGCAGCGTTCAGTGGACGGCTACCTACGAGCAGTACTTC.

The rearrangement uses TRBV2 and TRBJ2-1; 11 nucleotides align to TRBD2. Germline lookup yields CDR1 SNHLY and CDR2 FYNNEI. The CDR3 has 18 residues. J was trimmed by 7 bases and V by 4 bases; bases with no gene match: 15. CDR3 region: CASSGRLAGPNGGNEQFF. The CDR3 DNA reads TGTGCCAGCAGTGGAAGACTAGCGGGACCTAACGGAGGGAATGAGCAGTTCTTC.

V is TRBV29-1 and J is TRBJ1-1; D not resolved. V dropped 7 bases and J dropped 10 bases, with 25 bases sitting between them. Germline V lookup: CDR1 SQVTM, CDR2 ANQGSEA. The length of the CDR3 is 14 residues. CDR3 coding DNA: TGCAGCGCCCTGGATCTAGGGCCCGGGGTTGGAGCTTTCTTT. Translation: CSALDLGPGVGAFF. The whole variable domain, remainder taken from reference TRBV29-1 and TRBJ1-1, is SAVISQKPSRDICQRGTSLTIQCQVDSQVTMMFWYRQQPGQSLTLIATANQGSEATYESGFVIDKFPISRPNLTFSTLTVSNMSPEDSSIYLCSALDLGPGVGAFFGQGTRLTVV.

The chain is built from TRBV27 and TRBJ1-5, with D uncertain. Germline V lookup: CDR1 MNHEY, CDR2 SMNVEV (reference sequence). The CDR3 has 13 amino acids. V shed 8 bases and J shed 4 bases, with 12 bases lying between them. CDR3 nucleotide sequence: TGTGCCAGCGGCCTAGGAGGGAATCAGCCCCAGCATTTT. It codes for CASGLGGNQPQHF.

This chain connects TRBV5-6 to TRBJ2-2, with D possibly called TRBD1 or TRBD2 (6 bases each). CDR3 length: 13 residues. Germline lookup yields CDR1 SGHDT and CDR2 YYEEEE. Trimming shortened V by 2 bases and J by 6 bases, and 8 bases separated the two germline ends. The CDR3 DNA is TGTGCCAGCAGCTTAAGGGGGGCCGGGGAGCTGTTTTTT. As protein: CASSLRGAGELFF.

V is TRBV13 and J is TRBJ2-1; TRBD2 matches at 13 bases. The V gene end was trimmed by 5 bases and the J gene end by 5 bases; junction bases not matched to a gene: 6. The V gene's germline CDR1 is PRHDT and CDR2 FYEKMQ (reference sequence). The CDR3 is 16 amino acids. In DNA form, the CDR3 reads TGTGCCAGCAGCCCTCGACTAGCGGGAGGTCACAATGAGCAGTTCTTC. It specifies CASSPRLAGGHNEQFF.

The rearrangement links TRBV25-1 to TRBJ2-7, with D possibly being TRBD1 or TRBD2 (5 bases each). This CDR3 region has 11 residues. The V and J ends lost 6 bases and 6 bases respectively, with 9 bases between them. Germline-derived CDR1 and CDR2 are MGHDK and SYGVNS. The CDR3 bases are TGTGCCAGCAGAACGGGGCTCGAGCAGTACTTC. Amino acids: CASRTGLEQYF.

V and J are TRBV2 and TRBJ2-1, with 8 bases aligning to TRBD2. The trim removed 3 bases at V and 8 bases at J, leaving 6 bases unmatched. The CDR3 loop spans 14 amino acids. CDR1 and CDR2 (germline): SNHLY, FYNNEI. The CDR3 region is CASSEGGRRDEQFF. In DNA form, the CDR3 reads TGTGCCAGCAGTGAGGGCGGGAGGAGAGATGAGCAGTTCTTC. Full variable domain (missing parts from reference TRBV2 and TRBJ2-1): EPEVTQTPSHQVTQMGQEVILRCVPISNHLYFYWYRQILGQKVEFLVSFYNNEISEKSEIFDDQFSVERPDGSNFTLKIRSTKLEDSAMYFCASSEGGRRDEQFFGPGTRLTVL.